This T cell receptor beta chain is from a study of siplizumab effects on memory and regulatory T cells. Turning to this clone: Its antigen is currently unknown.

Measured with immunoSEQ multiplex PCR; TCRdb has only the in-frame clones, and not every one. The sample has about 94,000 clones, around 94% seen once. Overall study results and limits: A minor share of alloreactive clones matched unstimulated subsets. A mean of approximately 70% of mappable alloreactive CD4+ clones were Treg-derived with siplizumab, compared with 25% to 30% in controls.

The V and J ends lost 5 bases and 5 bases, in that order; junction bases with no gene match: 10. The CDR3 covers 16 residues. Germline CDR1 SGHTA, CDR2 FQGNSA. The clonotype originates from a human donor in good health. Sequencing used non-Treg CD4+ T cells sorted from blood. The chain couples TRBV7-2 to TRBJ2-5; 11 bases fit TRBD2. CDR3 nucleotides: TGTGCCAGCAGCAAAACTCCTAGCGGGAGGTTGGAGACCCAGTACTTC. Its translation is CASSKTPSGRLETQYF.